This T cell receptor beta chain was sequenced in a study of T cells after yellow fever vaccination. Concerning this clonotype: Its specificity is unknown.

Overall study results and limits: The bulk population could contribute abundant contaminating clonotypes to FACS-sorted repertoires. Peaking faster, on day 5 versus 15, the secondary response was nonetheless weaker. A large majority of primary-vaccination clones showed up again after the booster (roughly 96% CD4, 75% to 90% CD8).

Trimming removed 0 bases from V and 10 bases from J; junction bases left unmatched: 8. This CDR3 comprises 15 residues. Looked up from germline, CDR1 is MNHEY and CDR2 is SVGAGI. The 5'RACE template-switching step produced TCR cDNA and added a universal primer site and UMIs. TCRdb re-called the 5' RACE reads with MiXCR, one entry per CDR3 protein. The sample shows 250,000 to 300,000 distinct CDR3 sequences, 13% of them seen only once. The sequencing used CD4+ T cells sorted from PBMCs, collected 45 days after the yellow fever booster vaccination. This TCR came from a man aged 25 to 45 who received the YFV17D yellow fever vaccine. The J gene is TRBJ2-1, the V gene TRBV6-5; 8 bases are a match to TRBD2. The CDR3 sequence is CASSYSNGRAGEQFF. CDR3 sequence (DNA): TGTGCCAGCAGTTACTCAAACGGGAGGGCGGGAGAGCAGTTCTTC.